One and the same sample provided the 9 T cell receptor beta chains below, sequenced in a study of blood T cell repertoires in COVID-19. Libraries were prepared by immunoSEQ multiplex PCR; TCRdb keeps only in-frame clonotypes and omits some of them. Of 55,000 to 70,000 clones listed, around 90% were seen once; the top ten hold approximately 11%. Material: peripheral blood. These receptors were obtained from a woman aged 18-35 years with acute or convalescent COVID-19.

The rearrangement links TRBV28 to TRBJ1-1, with a tentative D call TRBD1 (5 bases). Between the trimmed V and J ends, which lost 7 bases and 0 bases, there was a span of 18 bases. This CDR3 is 16 amino acids long. Germline CDR1 is MDHEN and CDR2 is SYDVKM. Here the CDR3 reads CASNPLGARVNTEAFF. The CDR3 nucleotides read TGTGCCAGCAACCCACTTGGGGCCAGGGTGAACACTGAAGCTTTCTTT.

The gene calls are TRBV19 and TRBJ1-1; 9 bases agree with TRBD1. Germline V gene sequence: CDR1 LNHDA, CDR2 SQIVND (reference sequence). This CDR3 region has 13 residues. Losses at the gene ends were 9 bases for V and 7 bases for J; bases not matched to a gene: 9. The CDR3 bases are TGTGCCAGCCTATCCTGGACAGGGGATGAAGCTTTCTTT. Residues: CASLSWTGDEAFF. Complete variable domain (other parts from reference TRBV19 and TRBJ1-1): DGGITQSPKYLFRKEGQNVTLSCEQNLNHDAMYWYRQDPGQGLRLIYYSQIVNDFQKGDIAEGYSVSREKKESFPLTVTSAQKNPTAFYLCASLSWTGDEAFFGQGTRLTVV.

The chain is built from TRBV7-8 and TRBJ1-2; TRBD1 aligns across 8 bases. The CDR3 runs 14 residues. From germline, CDR1 is SGHVS and CDR2 FQNEAQ. Trimming took 4 bases from V and 4 from J; bases not matched to a gene: 5. The CDR3 sequence is CASSYGQGGYGYTF. The CDR3 nucleotides read TGTGCCAGCAGCTACGGACAGGGTGGCTATGGCTACACCTTC. Combining the CDR3 with reference TRBV7-8 and TRBJ1-2 gives the whole variable domain GAGVSQSPRYKVAKRGQDVALRCDPISGHVSLFWYQQALGQGPEFLTYFQNEAQLDKSGLPSDRFFAERPEGSVSTLKIQRTQQEDSAVYLCASSYGQGGYGYTFGSGTRLTVV.

The V and J genes are TRBV25-1 and TRBJ2-2; TRBD1 is a possible D gene (5 bases). The CDR3 contains 16 residues. Trimming shortened V by 2 bases and J by 1 base, and 11 bases separated the two germline ends. The germline CDR1 and CDR2 sequences are MGHDK and SYGVNS. The chain's CDR3 is CASSELSTGNTGELFF. As DNA, the CDR3 is TGTGCCAGCAGTGAACTTTCCACAGGGAACACCGGGGAGCTGTTTTTT.

The chain carries TRBV10-2 and TRBJ1-2, with D possibly being TRBD1 (6 bases). CDR3 length equals 16 residues. V was pared by 5 bases and J by 0 bases, with 16 bases between. CDR1 is WSHSY, CDR2 SAAADI, per germline. For the CDR3, the DNA is TGCGCCAGCAGTCGTTCGACAGGACCAACTAACTATGGCTACACCTTC. It translates to CASSRSTGPTNYGYTF.

The chain carries TRBV11-3 and TRBJ2-3; a weak D match, TRBD1 (6 bases). The CDR3 contains 16 residues. The germline gives CDR1 SGHNT, CDR2 YENEEA. V lost 1 base and J lost 2, with 13 bases in between. The CDR3 loop reads CASSLGRGQTTDTQYF. The CDR3 DNA reads as TGTGCCAGCAGCTTAGGCAGGGGCCAAACCACAGATACGCAGTATTTT.

This clone was detected a few times. This chain links TRBV13 with TRBJ2-7; D unresolved. This CDR3 region has 14 residues. V lost 4 bases, J lost 2 bases, and 12 bases lay in between. Per the germline V gene, CDR1 is PRHDT and CDR2 is FYEKMQ (reference sequence). The chain's CDR3 is CASSSPASPYEQYF. The CDR3 DNA reads as TGTGCCAGCAGCTCGCCAGCGAGTCCCTACGAGCAGTACTTC.

The chain links TRBV5-5 to TRBJ2-5, with 8 bases identical to TRBD1. Germline V gene sequence: CDR1 SGHKS, CDR2 YYEKEE (reference sequence). Unmatched junction bases numbered 13, after V lost 4 bases and J lost 5 bases. CDR3 length: 16 residues. The CDR3 protein is CASSKQTGGLRETQYF. The CDR3 DNA reads as TGTGCCAGCAGCAAACAAACAGGGGGTTTGCGGGAGACCCAGTACTTC.

The chain uses TRBV5-6 and TRBJ2-7, with 8 bases matching TRBD2. Germline V gene sequence: CDR1 SGHDT, CDR2 YYEEEE. This CDR3 contains 16 residues. The V and J ends lost 4 bases and 1 base, in that order; junction bases with no gene match: 10. CDR3 in amino acids: CASSPGLAENSYEQYF. The CDR3 bases are TGTGCCAGCAGCCCCGGACTAGCCGAAAATTCCTACGAGCAGTACTTC.